This T cell receptor (beta chain) is from a study of OX40 agonist ivuxolimab in advanced cancers. Across the whole study: Three dose-escalation patients had partial responses: one with hepatocellular carcinoma and two with cutaneous melanoma.

Clones were sequenced by immunoSEQ multiplex PCR, and TCRdb holds only the in-frame ones, with some missing. The table has about 46,000 clones, roughly 91% seen once. Germline V lookup: CDR1 MDHEN, CDR2 SYDVKM. With 2 bases clipped from V and 2 bases from J, the junction kept 9 bases outside the gene matches. The CDR3 totals 16 residues. As concerns this clone: The antigen is unknown.

The study, taken as a whole, reports: Nonresponders, in some cases, also had low normalized T-cell clonal expansion.

This sample comprised CD4+ or CD8+ T cells sorted from blood, obtained in a trial of the OX40 agonist ivuxolimab. This sequence was found in an adult with an advanced solid tumor such as melanoma, head and neck, liver or kidney cancer. The chain links TRBV28 to TRBJ2-7, with 7 positions matching TRBD1. DNA of the CDR3: TGTGCCAGCAGTTTAAATGACAGGGAGATTCCCTACGAGCAGTACTTC. It translates to CASSLNDREIPYEQYF.